The 3 T cell receptor beta chains below come from one sample, sequenced in a study of T cells in Graves' hyperthyroidism and ophthalmopathy. TCR beta CDR3 sequences were amplified from RNA transcripts. The study used the HTBI primer set for a first-round RT-PCR of the TCR CDR3. TCRdb reanalysed the multiplex PCR reads using MiXCR and keeps one entry per CDR3 protein. This table holds a few hundred thousand distinct CDR3 sequences, about 15% found once. The sequenced sample consisted of blood. Receptors were obtained from a woman under 30 with Graves' ophthalmopathy.

In its sample, this clonotype was seen many times. The gene calls are TRBV2 and TRBJ2-3; D not resolved. Trimming removed 0 bases from V and 4 bases from J, with 11 bases in between. The CDR3 runs 15 residues. Germline lookup yields CDR1 SNHLY and CDR2 FYNNEI. The DNA of the CDR3 is TGTGCCAGCAGTGAAGCGCGTGGGTTGGCAGATACGCAGTATTTT. Translating it yields CASSEARGLADTQYF.

This clonotype was counted many times. This chain links TRBV6-7 with TRBJ1-1; D remains unclear. TRBV6-7 counts as an open reading frame of uncertain function. Between the trimmed V and J ends, which lost 5 bases and 5 bases, there was a span of 15 bases. The length of the CDR3 is 14 residues. In nucleotides, the CDR3 is TGTGCCAGCAGTCGATATTCCTCCCCAACTGAAGCTTTCTTT. Protein product: CASSRYSSPTEAFF.

The chain links TRBV7-2 to TRBJ2-2; D perhaps matches TRBD2 (6 bases). This CDR3 has 15 amino acids. V was pared by 1 base and J by 5 bases, with 11 bases between. Germline V gives CDR1 SGHTA, CDR2 FQGNSA. CDR3 DNA: TGTGCCAGCAGCTTAGGGGGACTGGCTACCGGGGAGCTGTTTTTT. Protein sequence: CASSLGGLATGELFF.